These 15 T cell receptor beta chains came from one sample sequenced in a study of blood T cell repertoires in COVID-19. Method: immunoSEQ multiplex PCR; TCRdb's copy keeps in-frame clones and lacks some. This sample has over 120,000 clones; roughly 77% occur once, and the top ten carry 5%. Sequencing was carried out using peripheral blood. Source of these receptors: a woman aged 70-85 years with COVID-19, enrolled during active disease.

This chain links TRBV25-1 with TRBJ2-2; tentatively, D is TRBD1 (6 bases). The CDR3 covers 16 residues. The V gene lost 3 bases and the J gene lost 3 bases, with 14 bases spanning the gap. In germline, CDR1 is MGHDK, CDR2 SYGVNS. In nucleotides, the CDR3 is TGTGCCAGCAGTGACCCCGGACAGATTTACACCGGGGAGCTGTTTTTT. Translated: CASSDPGQIYTGELFF. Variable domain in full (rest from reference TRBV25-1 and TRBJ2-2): EADIYQTPRYLVIGTGKKITLECSQTMGHDKMYWYQQDPGMELHLIHYSYGVNSTEKGDLSSESTVSRIRTEHFPLTLESARPSHTSQYLCASSDPGQIYTGELFFGEGSRLTVL.

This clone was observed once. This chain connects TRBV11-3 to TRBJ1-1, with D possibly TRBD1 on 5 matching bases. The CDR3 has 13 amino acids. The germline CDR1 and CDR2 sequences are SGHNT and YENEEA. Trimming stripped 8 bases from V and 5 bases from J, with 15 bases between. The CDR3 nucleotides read TGTGCCAGCGGGCAAGGGGTTCGGACTGAAGCTTTCTTT. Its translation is CASGQGVRTEAFF.

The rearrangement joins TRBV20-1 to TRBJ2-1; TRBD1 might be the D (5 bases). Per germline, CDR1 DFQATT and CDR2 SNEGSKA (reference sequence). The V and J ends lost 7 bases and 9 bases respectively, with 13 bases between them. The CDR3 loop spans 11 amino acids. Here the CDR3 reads CSGGDRSEQFF. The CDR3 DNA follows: TGCAGTGGGGGCGATCGGAGTGAGCAGTTCTTC.

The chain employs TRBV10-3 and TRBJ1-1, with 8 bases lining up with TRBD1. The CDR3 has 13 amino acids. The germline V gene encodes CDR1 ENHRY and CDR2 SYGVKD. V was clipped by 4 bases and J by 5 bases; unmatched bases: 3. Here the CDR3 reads CAISGRGQTEAFF. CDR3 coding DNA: TGTGCCATCAGTGGCAGGGGGCAAACTGAAGCTTTCTTT.

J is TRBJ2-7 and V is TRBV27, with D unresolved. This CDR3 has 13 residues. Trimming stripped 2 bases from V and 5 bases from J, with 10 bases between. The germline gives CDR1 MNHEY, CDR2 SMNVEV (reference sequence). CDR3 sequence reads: CASSLRVMDEQYF. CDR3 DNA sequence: TGTGCCAGCAGTTTAAGAGTTATGGACGAGCAGTACTTC.

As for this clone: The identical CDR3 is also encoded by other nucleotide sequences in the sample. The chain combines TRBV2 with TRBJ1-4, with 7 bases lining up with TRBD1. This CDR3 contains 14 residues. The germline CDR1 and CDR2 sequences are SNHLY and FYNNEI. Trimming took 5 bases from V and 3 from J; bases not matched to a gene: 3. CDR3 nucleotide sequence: TGTGCCAGCAGTCGACAGGGTTCTAATGAAAAACTGTTTTTT. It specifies CASSRQGSNEKLFF.

Here the CDR3 reads CASSEDRMNSPLHF. CDR3 bases: TGTGCCAGCAGTGAAGACAGGATGAATTCACCCCTCCACTTT. V is TRBV27 and J is TRBJ1-6; a weak D match, TRBD1 (6 bases). Trimming pared 5 bases from V and 7 bases from J, leaving 12 bases between. CDR1 is MNHEY, CDR2 SMNVEV, per germline (reference sequence). This CDR3 comprises 14 residues.

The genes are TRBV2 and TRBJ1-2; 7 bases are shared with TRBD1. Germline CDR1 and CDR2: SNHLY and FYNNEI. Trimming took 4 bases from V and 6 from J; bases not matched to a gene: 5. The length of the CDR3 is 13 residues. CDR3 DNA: TGTGCCAGCAGTGTAAAGGGGGCTAATGGCTACACCTTC. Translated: CASSVKGANGYTF. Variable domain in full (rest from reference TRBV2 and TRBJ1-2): EPEVTQTPSHQVTQMGQEVILRCVPISNHLYFYWYRQILGQKVEFLVSFYNNEISEKSEIFDDQFSVERPDGSNFTLKIRSTKLEDSAMYFCASSVKGANGYTFGSGTRLTVV.

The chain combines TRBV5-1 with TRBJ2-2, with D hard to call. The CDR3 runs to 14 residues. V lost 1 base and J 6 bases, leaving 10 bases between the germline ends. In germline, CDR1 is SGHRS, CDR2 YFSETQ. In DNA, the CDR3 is TGCGCCAGCAGCTTGAACCCCACGGCCGGGGAGCTGTTTTTT. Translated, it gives CASSLNPTAGELFF.

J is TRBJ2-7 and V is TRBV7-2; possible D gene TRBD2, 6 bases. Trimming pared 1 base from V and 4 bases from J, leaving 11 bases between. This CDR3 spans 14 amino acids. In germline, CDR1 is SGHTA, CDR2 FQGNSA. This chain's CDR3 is CASSLDGGLYEQYF. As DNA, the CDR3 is TGTGCCAGCAGCTTAGACGGGGGTCTGTACGAGCAGTACTTC.

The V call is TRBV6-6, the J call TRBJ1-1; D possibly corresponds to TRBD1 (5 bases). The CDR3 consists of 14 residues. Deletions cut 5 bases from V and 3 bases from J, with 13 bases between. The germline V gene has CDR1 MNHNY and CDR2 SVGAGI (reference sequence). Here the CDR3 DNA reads TGTGCCAGCAGTCGCCCGGGGGGTGACACTGAAGCTTTCTTT. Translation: CASSRPGGDTEAFF.

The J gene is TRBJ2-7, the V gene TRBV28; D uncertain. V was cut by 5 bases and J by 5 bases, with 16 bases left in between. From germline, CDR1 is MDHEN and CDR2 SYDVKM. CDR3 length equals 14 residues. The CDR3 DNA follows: TGTGCCAGCAGTCCCCCCGGAGTTCGAAACGAGCAGTACTTC. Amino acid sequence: CASSPPGVRNEQYF. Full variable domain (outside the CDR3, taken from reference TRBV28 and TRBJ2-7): DVKVTQSSRYLVKRTGEKVFLECVQDMDHENMFWYRQDPGLGLRLIYFSYDVKMKEKGDIPEGYSVSREKKERFSLILESASTNQTSMYLCASSPPGVRNEQYFGPGTRLTVT.

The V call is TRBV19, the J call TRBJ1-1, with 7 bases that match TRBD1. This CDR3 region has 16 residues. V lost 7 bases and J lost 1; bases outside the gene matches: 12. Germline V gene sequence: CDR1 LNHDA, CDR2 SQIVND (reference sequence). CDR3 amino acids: CASIQAGGVGNTEAFF. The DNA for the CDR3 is TGTGCCAGTATTCAGGCAGGGGGTGTCGGGAACACTGAAGCTTTCTTT.

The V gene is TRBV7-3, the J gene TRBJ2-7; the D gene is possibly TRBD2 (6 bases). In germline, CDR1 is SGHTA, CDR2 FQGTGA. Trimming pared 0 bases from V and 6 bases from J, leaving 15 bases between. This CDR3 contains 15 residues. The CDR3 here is CASSLTTSGVGEQYF. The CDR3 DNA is TGTGCCAGCAGCTTAACCACCTCGGGGGTTGGCGAGCAGTACTTC.

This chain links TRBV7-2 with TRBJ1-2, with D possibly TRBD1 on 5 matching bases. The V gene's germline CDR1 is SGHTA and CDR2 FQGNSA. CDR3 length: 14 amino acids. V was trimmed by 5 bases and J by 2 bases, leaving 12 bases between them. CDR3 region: CASSQYDRNYGYTF. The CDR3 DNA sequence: TGTGCCAGCAGCCAGTACGACAGAAACTATGGCTACACCTTC.